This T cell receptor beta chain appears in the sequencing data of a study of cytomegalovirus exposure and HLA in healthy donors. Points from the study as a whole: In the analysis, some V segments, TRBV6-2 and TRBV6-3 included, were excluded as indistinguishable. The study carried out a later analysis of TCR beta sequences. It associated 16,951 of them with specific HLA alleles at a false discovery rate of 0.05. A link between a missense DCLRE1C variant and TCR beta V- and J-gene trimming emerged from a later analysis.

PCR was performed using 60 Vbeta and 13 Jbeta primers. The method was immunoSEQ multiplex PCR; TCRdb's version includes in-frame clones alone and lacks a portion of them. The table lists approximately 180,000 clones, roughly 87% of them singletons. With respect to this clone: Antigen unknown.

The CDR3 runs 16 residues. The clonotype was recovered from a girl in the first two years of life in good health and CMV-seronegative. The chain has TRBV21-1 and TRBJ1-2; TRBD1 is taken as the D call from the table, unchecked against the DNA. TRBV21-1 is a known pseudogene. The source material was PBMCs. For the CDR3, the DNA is TGTGCCAGCAGCAAAGCGCCAAAAACAGGGGTTTATGGCTACACCTTC. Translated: CASSKAPKTGVYGYTF.